Shown below are 12 T cell receptor beta chains from a single sample sequenced in a study of blood T cells in healthy people across ages. Next came a second PCR, run for about 7 to 12 cycles, which used a sample-barcoded 5' primer along with a J-beta primer mix. Using its own MiXCR run on the 5' RACE reads, TCRdb lists one record per CDR3 protein. The table has 600,000 to 850,000 distinct CDR3 sequences, 43% seen once; the top ten hold 20%. Sequenced: blood. These receptors were collected from a woman between 55 and 75 years old in good health.

The chain recombines TRBV24-1 with TRBJ2-7, with TRBD1 matching over 8 bases. This CDR3 has 13 amino acids. V gave up 5 bases and J gave up 7 bases; unmatched junction bases: 6. Germline V gene data show CDR1 as KGHDR and CDR2 as SFDVKD. The CDR3 region has the DNA TGTGCCACCAGTGGACAGGGGATGAATGAGCAGTACTTC. Amino acid sequence: CATSGQGMNEQYF.

This clonotype was counted at least ten times. V usage is TRBV12-3 or TRBV12-4 and J usage is TRBJ2-4, with 8 bases matching TRBD2. This CDR3 is built from 17 residues. The junction had 12 bases not matched to a gene; V was cut back by 3 bases and J by 5 bases. In nucleotides, the CDR3 is TGTGCCAGCAGTTTTCGGTTGCGGGGGGCGTTGGAAAACATTCAGTACTTC. The encoded protein is CASSFRLRGALENIQYF.

A few counts support this clonotype. This chain links TRBV27 with TRBJ2-5; 7 nucleotides agree with TRBD2. With V trimmed by 8 bases and J by 4 bases, 13 bases remained unmatched. This CDR3 spans 15 amino acids. Per germline, CDR1 MNHEY and CDR2 SMNVEV (reference sequence). The CDR3 spells CASGLSGGYGETQYF. The CDR3 region has the DNA TGTGCCAGCGGGCTTTCGGGAGGTTATGGAGAGACCCAGTACTTC.

The genes are TRBV5-6 and TRBJ2-3, with 15 bases fitting TRBD2. Germline assignment: CDR1 SGHDT and CDR2 YYEEEE. The CDR3 has 17 residues. Losses at the gene ends were 2 bases for V and 6 bases for J; bases not matched to a gene: 7. The CDR3 nucleotides are TGTGCCAGCAGCTTCGGACTAGCGGGAGGGTCGGGGGATACGCAGTATTTT. Translated, it gives CASSFGLAGGSGDTQYF.

In this sample, this clonotype turned up a few times. The CDR3 region has the DNA TGCAGTGCTAGAGTCGCATCTGATTTATCCTACGAGCAGTACTTC. Its protein product is CSARVASDLSYEQYF. The rearrangement uses TRBV20-1 and TRBJ2-7; no clear D gene. CDR1 is DFQATT, CDR2 SNEGSKA, per germline (reference sequence). This CDR3 is 15 amino acids long. The V and J ends lost 1 base and 1 base respectively, with 14 bases between them.

The rearrangement links TRBV6-2 or TRBV6-3 to TRBJ2-7; possible D gene TRBD2, 6 bases. The CDR3 contains 15 residues. V was cut by 4 bases and J by 2 bases, with 15 bases left in between. From germline, CDR1 is MNHEY and CDR2 SVGEGT. The CDR3 DNA reads as TGTGCCAGCAGTTTGTTGGCGGGAATTACCTACGAGCAGTACTTC. Protein product: CASSLLAGITYEQYF.

This clonotype was observed a few times. The V call is TRBV9, the J call TRBJ2-7; D may be TRBD1 (5 bases). V was cut by 0 bases and J by 5 bases, with 12 bases left in between. This CDR3 contains 14 residues. Germline CDR1 SGDLS, CDR2 YYNGEE. CDR3 bases: TGTGCCAGCAGCGTAGAGGTCAGGGCCAACGAGCAGTACTTC. It codes for CASSVEVRANEQYF. The full variable domain, with the rest looked up from reference TRBV9 and TRBJ2-7, is DSGVTQTPKHLITATGQRVTLRCSPRSGDLSVYWYQQSLDQGLQFLIQYYNGEERAKGNILERFSAQQFPDLHSELNLSSLELGDSALYFCASSVEVRANEQYFGPGTRLTVT.

The genes are TRBV28 and TRBJ1-4, with a tentative D call TRBD1 (5 bases). Looked up from germline, CDR1 is MDHEN and CDR2 is SYDVKM. Trimming took off 3 bases at V and 4 bases at J, with 12 bases between the two ends. There are 15 residues in the CDR3. DNA of the CDR3: TGTGCCAGCAGTTTGATCGAGGGGTTTAATGAAAAACTGTTTTTT. Translated, it gives CASSLIEGFNEKLFF.

The chain carries TRBV7-9 and TRBJ1-2; D is uncertain. Trimming shortened V by 5 bases and J by 5 bases, and 15 bases separated the two germline ends. Germline values: CDR1 SEHNR, CDR2 FQNEAQ (reference sequence). The CDR3 loop spans 14 amino acids. The CDR3 spells CASSPGPELYGYTF. CDR3 DNA sequence: TGTGCCAGCAGCCCCGGACCAGAACTATATGGCTACACCTTC.

CDR3 sequence reads: CSAREGASTDTQYF. In nucleotides, the CDR3 is TGCAGTGCTAGAGAGGGCGCTAGCACAGATACGCAGTATTTT. The V call is TRBV20-1, the J call TRBJ2-3; D uncertain. The V gene's germline CDR1 is DFQATT and CDR2 SNEGSKA (reference sequence). The germline V and J ends were trimmed by 0 bases and 0 bases, with 7 bases remaining between them. This CDR3 has 14 residues.

In its sample, this clonotype was seen a few times. V gene TRBV3-1 combines with J gene TRBJ1-2; D is perhaps TRBD1 (6 bases). Germline CDR1 reads LGHDT; CDR2 reads YNNKEL (reference sequence). CDR3 length equals 14 residues. Trimming took off 2 bases at V and 5 bases at J, with 12 bases between the two ends. The CDR3 nucleotides read TGTGCCAGCAGCCAAAAAGGGACACTGTATGGCTACACCTTC. This gives the protein CASSQKGTLYGYTF.

The V and J genes are TRBV20-1 and TRBJ2-1; 7 bases agree with TRBD2. The CDR3 runs to 17 residues. CDR1 DFQATT and CDR2 SNEGSKA come from the germline V gene (reference sequence). V shed 4 bases and J 2 bases; nucleotides not matched to a gene: 14. DNA for the CDR3: TGCAGTGCTAAACCCAGATCCCTAGCGGAGCCCTACAATGAGCAGTTCTTC. Translating gives CSAKPRSLAEPYNEQFF.